Below are 10 T cell receptor beta chains sequenced from a single sample in a study of cytomegalovirus exposure and HLA in healthy donors. PCR used 60 Vbeta primers and 13 Jbeta primers. Method: immunoSEQ multiplex PCR; TCRdb's copy keeps in-frame clones and lacks some. This table holds around 85,000 clones, 70% to 85% found once. The material sequenced was PBMCs. These receptors were taken from a man under 40 in good health and CMV-seropositive.

This clone was picked up one time. The CDR3 region is CATQQRLAEGEQYF. CDR3 nucleotides: TGTGCCACCCAGCAGAGGTTGGCCGAAGGCGAGCAGTACTTC. The rearrangement joins TRBV15 to TRBJ2-7; D unclear. With 8 bases removed from V and 6 bases from J, the gap between germline ends came to 20 bases. Germline CDR1 and CDR2: LNHNV and YYDKDF (reference sequence). The length of the CDR3 is 14 residues.

This chain links TRBV6-6 with TRBJ2-1, with TRBD1 identical over 8 bases. Germline V gene data show CDR1 as MNHNY and CDR2 as SVGAGI (reference sequence). This CDR3 comprises 13 residues. V gave up 6 bases and J gave up 9 bases; unmatched junction bases: 7. The DNA for the CDR3 is TGTGCCAGCAGACCCCCAGGGGGCACTGAGCAGTTCTTC. Residues: CASRPPGGTEQFF.

CDR3 coding DNA: TGCGCCAGCAGCCTCGGGATCTTGACAACCGGGGAGCTGTTTTTT. It is translated as CASSLGILTTGELFF. The genes are TRBV4-3 and TRBJ2-2; D might be TRBD2 (5 bases). This CDR3 region has 15 residues. The germline CDR1 and CDR2 sequences are LGHNA and YSLEER. V gave up 4 bases and J gave up 5 bases, with 14 bases separating them.

The chain uses TRBV5-1 and TRBJ1-1; D unresolved. The CDR3 is made up of 15 amino acids. CDR1 and CDR2 from the germline V gene are SGHRS and YFSETQ. Trimming shortened V by 4 bases and J by 5 bases, and 18 bases separated the two germline ends. The CDR3 loop is CASSLKDGGGTEAFF. Here the CDR3 DNA reads TGCGCCAGCAGCCTTAAGGACGGAGGAGGGACTGAAGCTTTCTTT. Full variable domain (remainder filled in from reference TRBV5-1 and TRBJ1-1): KAGVTQTPRYLIKTRGQQVTLSCSPISGHRSVSWYQQTPGQGLQFLFEYFSETQRNKGNFPGRFSGRQFSNSRSEMNVSTLELGDSALYLCASSLKDGGGTEAFFGQGTRLTVV.

This chain links TRBV27 with TRBJ1-2; D might be TRBD1 (5 bases). Trimming took off 9 bases at V and 6 bases at J, with 17 bases between the two ends. The CDR3 has 13 amino acids. Germline CDR1 reads MNHEY; CDR2 reads SMNVEV (reference sequence). The CDR3 spells CASLGGVGDGYTF. In nucleotides, the CDR3 is TGTGCCAGTTTGGGGGGGGTCGGGGATGGCTACACCTTC.

CDR3 nucleotide sequence: TGCAGTGCTAGAGCTACCGGTGGCTACACCTTC. Translated, it gives CSARATGGYTF. V is TRBV20-1 and J is TRBJ1-2; the D is unclear. V was cut by 1 base and J by 7 bases, with 7 bases left in between. Germline-derived CDR1 and CDR2 are DFQATT and SNEGSKA (reference sequence). The CDR3 sequence is 11 residues long.

The CDR3 spells CASSRGLLAGDEQFF. The DNA of the CDR3 is TGTGCCAGCAGCCGAGGACTCCTGGCCGGCGATGAGCAGTTCTTC. V gene TRBV5-4 combines with J gene TRBJ2-1, with TRBD2 as a possible D gene (5 bases). The V end was cut by 4 bases, the J end by 8 bases, with 19 bases between. Germline-derived CDR1 and CDR2 are SGHNT and YYREEE (reference sequence). This CDR3 contains 15 residues.

The chain has TRBV6-5 and TRBJ2-7; 8 nucleotides match TRBD2. The CDR3 spans 14 residues. Germline CDR1 MNHEY, CDR2 SVGAGI. The ends lost 2 bases at V and 4 bases at J; junction bases unmatched: 4. In DNA, the CDR3 is TGTGCCAGCAGTTACAGCGGGAGAGCTTACGAGCAGTACTTC. This sequence encodes CASSYSGRAYEQYF.

There are a few counts of this clone. The chain is built from TRBV6-4 and TRBJ2-3, with 11 positions matching TRBD2. In germline, CDR1 is MRHNA, CDR2 SNTAGT. V lost 0 bases and J lost 6; bases outside the gene matches: 5. This CDR3 is 16 amino acids long. The CDR3 coding sequence is TGTGCCAGCAGTGACTCGCCTAGCGGGGGGCCGGATACGCAGTATTTT. It translates to CASSDSPSGGPDTQYF.

This clone is a singleton in its sample. This rearrangement joins TRBV10-2 to TRBJ2-1, with TRBD2 matching over 9 bases. The CDR3 has 15 residues. Germline assignment: CDR1 WSHSY and CDR2 SAAADI. The trim removed 10 bases at V and 3 bases at J, leaving 10 bases unmatched. This CDR3 is CATEGASGNYNEQFF. DNA for the CDR3: TGCGCCACCGAGGGGGCTAGCGGGAACTACAATGAGCAGTTCTTC.